This record looks at one TCR beta chain sequence and its context. The target antigen is unknown. The study reverse transcribed the entire isolated RNA, so it sequenced expressed TCRB transcripts. Naive, central memory and regulatory T cell samples averaged about 3.5 million reads. TCRdb's table, derived via immunoSEQ multiplex PCR, lists solely in-frame clones and lacks some. The sample has 55,000 to 85,000 clones, about 50% seen once. This record belongs to a study of beta chain features in type 1 diabetes. Findings of the study overall: All four CD4+ subsets from Type 1 diabetes patients carried moderately but significantly shorter TCRB CDR3s. Amplification by PCR could prefer shorter templates, with the same effect in patients and controls.

Germline CDR1 and CDR2: MNHEY and SMNVEV (reference sequence). This CDR3 has 13 amino acids. V was clipped by 3 bases and J by 4 bases, with 9 bases between them. The origin of this receptor is a man younger than 45 with type 1 diabetes. Sequenced input: central memory CD4+ T cells from blood. The rearrangement joins TRBV27 to TRBJ2-5; D is perhaps TRBD1 (5 bases). The CDR3 nucleotides read TGTGCCAGCAGTTTTACAGGTCCAGAGACCCAGTACTTC. It codes for CASSFTGPETQYF.